One sample yielded the 11 T cell receptor beta chains listed below, sequenced in a study of blood T cell repertoires in COVID-19 (dated by TCRdb to the early 2020s). The protocol used for the library was the immunoSEQ multiplex PCR assay. Entries here come from immuneACCESS through TCRdb and include only in-frame sequences with V and J called. Some clones fail to appear in such tables; in the studies checked, an unresolved V gene covers under half of the shortfall, and the cause of the remainder is unknown. The sample yields roughly 140,000 clones; roughly 88% were counted once. The ten largest make up around 9.6% of the sample. The sequencing input was peripheral blood. These receptors came from a man aged 60 to 75 with active or convalescent COVID-19.

This chain uses TRBV10-3 with TRBJ1-3, with TRBD1 matching 10 bases. V was pared by 6 bases and J by 2 bases, with 16 bases of the junction left unmatched. CDR3 length equals 19 residues. Germline V gene lookup returns CDR1 ENHRY and CDR2 SYGVKD. In DNA form, the CDR3 reads TGTGCCATCAGAGAGAACCCGGGACAGGGGCAGTCGGCTGGAAACACCATATATTTT. Amino acids: CAIRENPGQGQSAGNTIYF.

J is TRBJ2-7 and V is TRBV6-2 or TRBV6-3, with a tentative D call TRBD1 (6 bases). CDR1 and CDR2 from the germline V gene are MNHEY and SVGEGT. This CDR3 comprises 13 residues. Trimming left V 6 bases short and J 3 bases short, with 12 bases between. This CDR3 reads CASSRDIYYEQYF. CDR3 coding DNA: TGTGCCAGCAGCCGGGACATCTACTACGAGCAGTACTTC.

The chain has TRBV6-2 or TRBV6-3 and TRBJ1-2, with 7 nucleotides matching TRBD1. Germline V CDR1 and CDR2: MNHEY, SVGEGT. V was clipped by 6 bases and J by 3 bases; unmatched bases: 10. The CDR3 loop spans 15 amino acids. The CDR3 DNA reads as TGTGCCAGCAGCGCAAGACAGGGAAATCACTATGGCTACACCTTC. Its translation is CASSARQGNHYGYTF.

The genes are TRBV7-9 and TRBJ1-2; the D gene is possibly TRBD1 (5 bases). Trimming shortened V by 1 base and J by 1 base, and 7 bases separated the two germline ends. The germline V gene encodes CDR1 SEHNR and CDR2 FQNEAQ (reference sequence). This CDR3 comprises 14 residues. CDR3 protein: CASSLGQGNYGYTF. CDR3 bases: TGTGCCAGCAGCTTAGGGCAGGGTAACTATGGCTACACCTTC.

This clone was seen more than once but under ten times. The gene calls are TRBV5-4 and TRBJ2-2; no clear D gene. Between the trimmed V and J ends, which lost 1 base and 5 bases, there was a span of 3 bases. CDR3 size: 12 residues. Per the germline V gene, CDR1 is SGHNT and CDR2 is YYREEE (reference sequence). The CDR3 spells CASSLSTGELFF. CDR3 coding DNA: TGTGCCAGCAGCTTGTCGACCGGGGAGCTGTTTTTT.

This clone was observed a single time. The V gene is TRBV6-1, the J gene TRBJ1-3; 8 nucleotides agree with TRBD1. This CDR3 contains 17 residues. V dropped 0 bases and J dropped 5; count of bases not matched to a gene: 9. Germline V lookup: CDR1 MNHNS, CDR2 SASEGT. CDR3 DNA sequence: TGTGCCAGCAGTGAAGCCCACTGGAACAGGGGGAGAAACACCATATATTTT. Translated: CASSEAHWNRGRNTIYF.

The rearrangement links TRBV5-5 to TRBJ1-2; D perhaps matches TRBD1 (6 bases). The CDR3 extends over 15 amino acids. Germline V lookup: CDR1 SGHKS, CDR2 YYEKEE (reference sequence). Between the trimmed V and J ends, which lost 0 bases and 0 bases, there was a span of 9 bases. The CDR3 loop is CASSLAGTPNYGYTF. CDR3 in DNA: TGTGCCAGCAGCTTGGCCGGGACACCTAACTATGGCTACACCTTC.

This clone showed up just a few times. This rearrangement joins TRBV15 to TRBJ1-3; tentative D call: TRBD1 (5 bases). In germline, CDR1 is LNHNV, CDR2 YYDKDF (reference sequence). The CDR3 runs to 15 residues. V lost 1 base and J 4 bases, leaving 11 bases between the germline ends. The CDR3 reads CATSRGRRGGNTIYF. CDR3 in DNA: TGTGCCACCAGCAGAGGCAGAAGGGGAGGAAACACCATATATTTT.

The chain employs TRBV7-8 and TRBJ2-2, with 9 bases matching TRBD1. Trimming removed 1 base from V and 3 bases from J; junction bases left unmatched: 6. Per germline, CDR1 SGHVS and CDR2 FQNEAQ. The CDR3 runs to 17 residues. The CDR3 nucleotides read TGTGCCAGCAGCTTAGTAACAGGGGGCGCGGACACCGGGGAGCTGTTTTTT. It translates to CASSLVTGGADTGELFF.

DNA for the CDR3: TGTGCCAGCAGGGGGAAGGGACTAGCGAGGAGCTCCTACAATGAGCAGTTCTTC. The encoded protein is CASRGKGLARSSYNEQFF. The chain combines TRBV11-2 with TRBJ2-1, with 10 bases lining up with TRBD2. CDR3 length: 18 residues. Germline V gene lookup returns CDR1 SGHAT and CDR2 FQNNGV. V was pared by 6 bases and J by 0 bases, with 11 bases of the junction left unmatched.

In the case of this clone: Other DNA variants within this sample encode the same CDR3. The chain employs TRBV12-3 or TRBV12-4 and TRBJ1-2, with TRBD1 matching 7 bases. The CDR3 covers 12 residues. With 6 bases clipped from V and 5 bases from J, the junction kept 3 bases outside the gene matches. For the CDR3, the DNA is TGTGCCAGCAGGGAACAGGGGTATGGCTACACCTTC. Translating it yields CASREQGYGYTF.